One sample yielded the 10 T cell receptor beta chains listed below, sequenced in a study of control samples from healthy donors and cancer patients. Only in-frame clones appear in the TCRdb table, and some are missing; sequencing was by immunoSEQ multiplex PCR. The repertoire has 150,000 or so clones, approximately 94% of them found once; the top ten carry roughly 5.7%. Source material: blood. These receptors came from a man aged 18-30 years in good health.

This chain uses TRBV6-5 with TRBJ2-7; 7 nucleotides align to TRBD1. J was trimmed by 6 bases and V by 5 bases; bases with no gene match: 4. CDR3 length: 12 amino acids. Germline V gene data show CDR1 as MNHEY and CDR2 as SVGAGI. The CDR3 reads CASSTRQGEQYF. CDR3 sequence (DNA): TGTGCCAGCAGTACCAGACAGGGCGAGCAGTACTTC.

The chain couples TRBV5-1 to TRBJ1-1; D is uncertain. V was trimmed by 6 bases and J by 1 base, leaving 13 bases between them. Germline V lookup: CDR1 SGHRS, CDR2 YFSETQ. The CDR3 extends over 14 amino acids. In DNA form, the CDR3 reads TGCGCCAGCACCTCCGGGGAGGGGAACACTGAAGCTTTCTTT. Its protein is CASTSGEGNTEAFF.

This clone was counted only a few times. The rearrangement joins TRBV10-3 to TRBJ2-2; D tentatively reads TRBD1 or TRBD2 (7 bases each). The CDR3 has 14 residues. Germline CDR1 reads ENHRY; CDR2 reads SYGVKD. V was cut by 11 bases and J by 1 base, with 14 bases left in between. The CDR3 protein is CASGGDRNTGELFF. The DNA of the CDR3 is TGTGCCTCAGGGGGGGACAGGAACACCGGGGAGCTGTTTTTT.

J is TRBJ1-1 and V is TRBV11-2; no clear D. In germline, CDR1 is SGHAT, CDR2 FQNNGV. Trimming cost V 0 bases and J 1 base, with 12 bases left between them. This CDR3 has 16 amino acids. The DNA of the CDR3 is TGTGCCAGCAGCTTAGAATTTGGTAGCCGGAACACTGAAGCTTTCTTT. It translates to CASSLEFGSRNTEAFF.

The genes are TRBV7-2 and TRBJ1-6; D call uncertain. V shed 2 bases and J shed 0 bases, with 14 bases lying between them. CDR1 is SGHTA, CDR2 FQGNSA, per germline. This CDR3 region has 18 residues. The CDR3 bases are TGTGCCAGCAGCTTAAAAACACAGTCAAGCTCCTATAATTCACCCCTCCACTTT. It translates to CASSLKTQSSSYNSPLHF.

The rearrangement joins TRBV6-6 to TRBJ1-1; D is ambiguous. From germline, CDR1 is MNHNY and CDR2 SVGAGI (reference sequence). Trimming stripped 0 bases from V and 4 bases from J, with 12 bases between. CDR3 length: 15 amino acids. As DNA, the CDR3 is TGTGCCAGCAGTTACTCCGGAGGGAAGGGCACTGAAGCTTTCTTT. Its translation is CASSYSGGKGTEAFF.

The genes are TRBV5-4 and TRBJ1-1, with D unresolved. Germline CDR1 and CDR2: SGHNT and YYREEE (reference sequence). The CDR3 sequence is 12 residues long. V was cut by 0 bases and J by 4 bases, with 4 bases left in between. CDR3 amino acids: CASSLAATEAFF. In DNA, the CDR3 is TGTGCCAGCAGCTTGGCCGCCACTGAAGCTTTCTTT.

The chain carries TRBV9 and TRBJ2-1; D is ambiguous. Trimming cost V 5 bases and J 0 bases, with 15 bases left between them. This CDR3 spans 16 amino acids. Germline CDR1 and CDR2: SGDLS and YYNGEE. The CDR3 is CASRHTAASSYNEQFF. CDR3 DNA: TGTGCCAGCAGGCACACTGCCGCCAGCTCCTACAATGAGCAGTTCTTC.

CDR3 DNA: TGCGCCAGCAGCTCTCGAGGGGGGTTTAACTATGGCTACACCTTC. Residues: CASSSRGGFNYGYTF. J is TRBJ1-2 and V is TRBV5-1; weak D call: TRBD1 (6 bases). The germline CDR1 and CDR2 sequences are SGHRS and YFSETQ. Trimming shortened V by 3 bases and J by 1 base, and 13 bases separated the two germline ends. The CDR3 has 15 residues.

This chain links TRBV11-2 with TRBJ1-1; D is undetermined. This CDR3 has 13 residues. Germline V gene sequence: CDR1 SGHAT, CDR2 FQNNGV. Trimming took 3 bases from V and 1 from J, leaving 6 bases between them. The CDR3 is CASSFGTNTEAFF. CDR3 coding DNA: TGTGCCAGCAGCTTTGGAACGAACACTGAAGCTTTCTTT.